The clone carrying this T cell receptor beta chain was detected ten times or more. Amplification of TCR beta CDR3 regions was performed using RNA transcripts as template. Carried out on the TCR CDR3, a first-round RT-PCR used the HTBI primer set. TCRdb processed the multiplex PCR reads anew with MiXCR; each CDR3 protein has one entry. The data hold roughly 570,000 distinct CDR3 sequences, with 40% to 55% observed a single time. This sample is part of a study of T cells in Graves' hyperthyroidism and ophthalmopathy. Germline V gene lookup returns CDR1 DFQATT and CDR2 SNEGSKA (reference sequence). The length of the CDR3 is 14 residues. Trimming pared 2 bases from V and 6 bases from J, leaving 16 bases between.

The sequence was obtained from an adult woman with Graves' disease, either hyperthyroidism or ophthalmopathy (not recorded which). The specimen sequenced was peripheral blood or thyroid tissue (not recorded which). V usage is TRBV20-1 and J usage is TRBJ1-2, with D hard to call. CDR3 DNA sequence: TGCAGTGCTAGACAGCGACACGCTTCCGATGGCTACACCTTC. Protein product: CSARQRHASDGYTF.